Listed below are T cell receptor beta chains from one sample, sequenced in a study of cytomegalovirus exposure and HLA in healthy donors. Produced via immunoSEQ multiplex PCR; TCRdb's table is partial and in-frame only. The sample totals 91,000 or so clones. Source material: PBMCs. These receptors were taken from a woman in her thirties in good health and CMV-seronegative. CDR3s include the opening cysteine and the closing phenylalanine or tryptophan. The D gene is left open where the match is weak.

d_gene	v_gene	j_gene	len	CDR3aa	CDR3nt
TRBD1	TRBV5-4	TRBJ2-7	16	CASSLRGQATSYEQYF	TGTGCCAGCAGCTTGAGGGGGCAGGCGACTTCCTACGAGCAGTACTTC
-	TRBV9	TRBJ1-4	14	CASSRTPSNEKLFF	TGTGCCAGCAGCCGGACACCTTCTAATGAAAAACTGTTTTTT
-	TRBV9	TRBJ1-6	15	CASSPEQGANSPLHF	TGTGCCAGCAGCCCGGAACAGGGCGCAAATTCACCCCTCCACTTT
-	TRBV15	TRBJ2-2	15	CATSRPRGVTGELFF	TGTGCCACCAGCCGCCCCAGGGGCGTCACCGGGGAGCTGTTTTTT
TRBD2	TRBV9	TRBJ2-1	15	CASSVEAGAYNEQFF	TGTGCCAGCAGCGTAGAAGCGGGGGCCTACAATGAGCAGTTCTTC
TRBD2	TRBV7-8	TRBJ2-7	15	CASSSPAGSALEQYF	TGTGCCAGCAGCTCCCCAGCGGGATCCGCCCTCGAGCAGTACTTC
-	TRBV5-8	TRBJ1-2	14	CASSLGGELTGYTF	TGTGCCAGCAGCTTGGGAGGCGAACTCACCGGCTACACCTTC
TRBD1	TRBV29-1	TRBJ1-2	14	CSVETGVQGYGYTF	TGCAGCGTTGAGACAGGGGTCCAGGGCTATGGCTACACCTTC
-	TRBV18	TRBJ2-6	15	CASSPVQSGANVLTF	TGTGCCAGCTCACCAGTCCAGTCTGGGGCCAACGTCCTGACTTTC
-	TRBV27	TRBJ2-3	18	CASTPAGTVRSYTDTQYF	TGTGCCAGCACACCCGCGGGGACAGTACGTTCTTACACAGATACGCAGTATTTT
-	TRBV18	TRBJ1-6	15	CASSPPSESGSPLHF	TGTGCCAGCTCACCACCGAGCGAAAGTGGGTCACCCCTCCACTTT
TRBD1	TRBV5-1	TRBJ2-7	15	CASSWAGTGPVEQYF	TGCGCCAGCAGCTGGGCCGGGACAGGGCCCGTCGAGCAGTACTTC
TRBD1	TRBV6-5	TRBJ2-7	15	CASSSHSSDRGEQYF	TGTGCCAGCAGTTCACACTCCTCGGACAGGGGCGAGCAGTACTTC
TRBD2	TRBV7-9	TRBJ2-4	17	CASSLGSGGPRKNIQYF	TGTGCCAGCAGCTTAGGGAGCGGGGGTCCCCGGAAAAACATTCAGTACTTC
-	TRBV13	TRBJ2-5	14	CASSLTIAQETQYF	TGTGCCAGCAGCTTAACTATAGCGCAAGAGACCCAGTACTTC
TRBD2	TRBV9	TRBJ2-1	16	CASSAPTSGSLNEQFF	TGTGCCAGCAGCGCTCCGACTAGCGGGAGTCTTAATGAGCAGTTCTTC
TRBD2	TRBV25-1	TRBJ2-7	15	CASSDLGTSAYEQYF	TGTGCCAGCAGTGACCTCGGGACTAGCGCCTACGAGCAGTACTTC
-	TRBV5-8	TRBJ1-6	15	CASSWRRRDNSPLHF	TGTGCCAGCAGCTGGAGACGGCGGGACAATTCACCCCTCCACTTT
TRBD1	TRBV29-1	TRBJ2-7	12	CSAETGGYEQYF	TGCAGCGCGGAAACAGGGGGCTACGAGCAGTACTTC
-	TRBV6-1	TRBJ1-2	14	CASSDLDKNYGYTF	TGTGCCAGCAGTGATCTCGACAAAAACTATGGCTACACCTTC
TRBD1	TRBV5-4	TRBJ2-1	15	CASSSRDRIYNEQFF	TGTGCCAGCAGCTCACGGGACAGGATCTACAATGAGCAGTTCTTC
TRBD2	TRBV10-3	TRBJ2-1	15	CAIKDRLAGHNEQFF	TGTGCCATCAAGGATAGGCTAGCGGGCCACAATGAGCAGTTCTTC
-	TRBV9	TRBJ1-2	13	CASSPRVGYGYTF	TGTGCCAGCAGCCCCCGGGTCGGCTATGGCTACACCTTC
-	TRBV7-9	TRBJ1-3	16	CASSSNRDSSGNTIYF	TGTGCCAGCAGCTCGAACAGGGATTCCTCTGGAAACACCATATATTTT
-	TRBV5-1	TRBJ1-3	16	CASSLARGAGGNTIYF	TGCGCCAGCAGCTTGGCCAGGGGCGCGGGTGGAAACACCATATATTTT
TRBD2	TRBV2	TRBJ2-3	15	CAGRTSATSTDTQYF	TGTGCCGGTAGGACTAGCGCCACTAGCACAGATACGCAGTATTTT
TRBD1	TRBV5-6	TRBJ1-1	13	CASSLPRGAEAFF	TGTGCCAGCAGCTTGCCCAGGGGGGCTGAAGCTTTCTTT
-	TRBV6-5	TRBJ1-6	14	CASRSEGNNSPLHF	TGTGCCAGCAGGAGCGAGGGAAATAATTCACCCCTCCACTTT
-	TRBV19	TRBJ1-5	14	CASRVQGGNQPQHF	TGTGCCAGCCGGGTACAGGGAGGGAATCAGCCCCAGCATTTT
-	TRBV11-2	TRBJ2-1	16	CASSSRDRLGEDEQFF	TGTGCCAGCAGCTCGCGGGACCGACTAGGTGAGGATGAGCAGTTCTTC
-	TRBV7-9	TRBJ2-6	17	CASSLDIVSGGANVLTF	TGTGCCAGCAGCTTAGATATAGTTTCGGGAGGGGCCAACGTCCTGACTTTC
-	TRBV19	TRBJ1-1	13	CASSAGGAREAFF	TGTGCCAGTAGTGCCGGAGGGGCTCGTGAAGCTTTCTTT
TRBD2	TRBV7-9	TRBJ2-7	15	CASSLDLAGGYEQYF	TGTGCCAGCAGCTTAGACCTAGCGGGAGGGTACGAGCAGTACTTC
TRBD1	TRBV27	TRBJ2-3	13	CATRTGGTDTQYF	TGTGCCACCCGGACAGGGGGCACAGATACGCAGTATTTT
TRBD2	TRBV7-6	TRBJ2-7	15	CASSPLAGVHYEQYF	TGTGCCAGCAGCCCACTAGCGGGGGTCCATTACGAGCAGTACTTC
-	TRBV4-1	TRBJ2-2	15	CASSRAGGLEGELFF	TGCGCCAGCAGCCGCGCCGGGGGACTCGAAGGGGAGCTGTTTTTT
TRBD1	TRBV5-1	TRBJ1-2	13	CASSLVDRVGYTF	TGCGCCAGCAGCTTGGTCGACAGGGTGGGCTACACCTTC
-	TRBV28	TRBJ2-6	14	CASSGGSGANVLTF	TGTGCCAGCAGCGGAGGCTCTGGGGCCAACGTCCTGACTTTC
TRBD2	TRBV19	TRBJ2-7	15	CASSLEAGGLYEQYF	TGTGCCAGTAGTCTAGAGGCGGGGGGCCTGTACGAGCAGTACTTC
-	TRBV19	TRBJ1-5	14	CASRPRRDNQPQHF	TGTGCCAGTAGACCTAGACGGGACAATCAGCCCCAGCATTTT
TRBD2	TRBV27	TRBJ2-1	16	CASSELAGGLYNEQFF	TGTGCCAGCAGTGAACTAGCGGGAGGCCTCTACAATGAGCAGTTCTTC